These T cell receptor beta chains were read from a single sample in a study of blood T cell repertoires in COVID-19. Using immunoSEQ multiplex PCR, the repertoire was profiled, and TCRdb retains in-frame clones only, with some absent. The data show approximately 260,000 clones, around 90% seen once. The sequenced material came from peripheral blood. Every receptor here comes from a man in his 60s who had recovered from COVID-19. Each CDR3 is given without its conserved first and last residue.

v_gene	CDR3aa
TRBV24-1	ATSDLTGGLTDTQY
TRBV3-1/TRBV3-2	ASSQPGVYEQY
TRBV3-1/TRBV3-2	ASSQDIALETQY
TRBV6-5	ASSYRDSYEQY
TRBV27	ASRPSGSLREQY
TRBV6-5	ASSYSNRGETQY
TRBV24-1	ATSEPNRAKRQEDNQPQH
TRBV18	ASSRRSDSLNEKLF
TRBV27	ASSGRLAEPFGSTDTQY
TRBV6-5	AVRGASYEQY
TRBV4-1	ASSQNNHGTSFTDTQY
TRBV5-1	ASSRGLAGNLRTDTQY
TRBV5-4	ASSVWGGTEKLF
TRBV28	ASSSYNEQF
TRBV5-1	ASSRGGQETQY
TRBV5-8	ASSFQGIGTYGYT
TRBV19	ASSIDLRLAGGELF
TRBV9	ASSPILAGHTDTQY
TRBV21-1	ASSKEPGSGVEQY
TRBV6-5	ASSPDRVRTEAF
TRBV5-6	ASREGTGGRVTEAF
TRBV3-1/TRBV3-2	ASSRKPGQGAYT
TRBV9	ASSLGHSTDTQY
TRBV5-4	ASSWGLINEAF
TRBV18	ASSPNTGINQPQH
TRBV7-9	ASSSLLAGGPDTQY
TRBV27	ASSLSRDRGRAEAF
TRBV14	ASSPGLAGGPRNEQF
TRBV9	ASSPLPRGYETQY
TRBV9	ASSDTGDRVSPLH
TRBV7-9	ASSLGRDIQY
TRBV9	ASSGPDRANTEAF
TRBV28	ASRLGTYGYT
TRBV6-5	AGQTGDRNQPQH
TRBV7-8	ASSPIFGTSGGAVYPNEQF
TRBV2	ASSAGQGWNEQF
TRBV7-2	ASSLRGGGELF
TRBV14	ASSQGPRGRGNTEAF
TRBV24-1	ATSVGTSGEQETQY
TRBV6-5	ASSSQVGTYNEQF
TRBV5-8	ASSFYRGEEEKLF
TRBV18	ASSPRDRGQLYGYT
TRBV7-9	ASSLGWGRGTEAF
TRBV20-1	SASRDRGRGDTQY
TRBV5-1	ASNKGGPGTDTQY
TRBV6-5	ASGSRRGNEQY
TRBV12-5	ASGYIRGTEAF
TRBV6-5	ASSYSERGAYNEQF
TRBV4-1	ASSQEESGHSVSYEQY
TRBV11-3	ASRGAIGDYGYT
TRBV5-6	ASSFPGTDTQY
TRBV18	ASSPGVFGPTTAGELF